Included here is one TCR beta chain sequence, with context. Germline trimming cut 1 base from V and 1 base from J; bases unmatched to any gene: 5. Per the germline V gene, CDR1 is LNHDA and CDR2 is SQIVND (reference sequence). The CDR3 has 16 residues. The sample is drawn from a study of shared clonotypes between healthy human individuals. CD4+ cells yielded CD45RA+ naive and CD45RA-negative memory subsets. The repertoire was sequenced with immunoSEQ multiplex PCR; TCRdb's copy has only in-frame clones and lacks some. Altogether about 1.5 million clones are present, around 98% being singletons, with the ten largest covering about 0.45%.

The V gene is TRBV19, the J gene TRBJ1-1, with TRBD1 matching over 8 bases. Sequenced sample: naive CD4+ T cells sorted from blood. Subset of the sample: CD45RA+ positively selected. The sequence was collected from a man younger than 45 in good health. The CDR3 loop is CASSIAYRGENTEAFF. The DNA for the CDR3 is TGTGCCAGTAGTATAGCCTACAGGGGGGAGAACACTGAAGCTTTCTTT. The full variable domain, rest sourced from reference TRBV19 and TRBJ1-1, is DGGITQSPKYLFRKEGQNVTLSCEQNLNHDAMYWYRQDPGQGLRLIYYSQIVNDFQKGDIAEGYSVSREKKESFPLTVTSAQKNPTAFYLCASSIAYRGENTEAFFGQGTRLTVV.